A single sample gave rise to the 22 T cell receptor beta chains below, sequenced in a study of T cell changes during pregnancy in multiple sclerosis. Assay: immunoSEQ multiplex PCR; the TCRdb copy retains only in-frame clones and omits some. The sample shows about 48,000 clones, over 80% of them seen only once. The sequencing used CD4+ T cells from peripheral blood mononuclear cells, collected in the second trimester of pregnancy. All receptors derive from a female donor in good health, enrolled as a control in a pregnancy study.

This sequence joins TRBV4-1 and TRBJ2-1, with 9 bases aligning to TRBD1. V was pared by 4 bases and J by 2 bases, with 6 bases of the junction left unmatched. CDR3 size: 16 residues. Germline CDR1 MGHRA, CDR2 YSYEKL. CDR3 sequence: CASSLLQGATYNEQFF. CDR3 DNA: TGCGCCAGCAGCCTTTTACAGGGGGCGACCTACAATGAGCAGTTCTTC.

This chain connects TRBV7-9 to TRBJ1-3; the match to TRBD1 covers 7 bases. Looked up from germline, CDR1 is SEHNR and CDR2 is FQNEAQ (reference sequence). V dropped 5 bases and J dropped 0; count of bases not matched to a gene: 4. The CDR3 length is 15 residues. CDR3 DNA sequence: TGTGCCAGCAGCCATCGACAGGGCTCTGGAAACACCATATATTTT. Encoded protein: CASSHRQGSGNTIYF.

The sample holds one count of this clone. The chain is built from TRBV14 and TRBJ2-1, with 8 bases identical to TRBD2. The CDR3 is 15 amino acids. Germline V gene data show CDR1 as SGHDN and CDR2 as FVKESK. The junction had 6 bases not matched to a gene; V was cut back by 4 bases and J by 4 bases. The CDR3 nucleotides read TGTGCCAGCAGCCCCACGGGAGGGGTTTACAATGAGCAGTTCTTC. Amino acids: CASSPTGGVYNEQFF.

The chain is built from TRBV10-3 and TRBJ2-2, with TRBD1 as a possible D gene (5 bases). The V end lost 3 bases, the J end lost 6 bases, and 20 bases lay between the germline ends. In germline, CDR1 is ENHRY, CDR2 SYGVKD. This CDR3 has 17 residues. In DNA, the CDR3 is TGTGCCATCAGTGACTCCCCAAGGGGCGAAGGGGCCGGGGAGCTGTTTTTT. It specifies CAISDSPRGEGAGELFF.

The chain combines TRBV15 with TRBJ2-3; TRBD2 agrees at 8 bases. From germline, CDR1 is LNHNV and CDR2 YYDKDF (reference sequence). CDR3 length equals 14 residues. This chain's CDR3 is CATDRGGPTDTQYF. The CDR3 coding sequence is TGTGCAACGGACCGGGGGGGCCCCACAGATACGCAGTATTTT. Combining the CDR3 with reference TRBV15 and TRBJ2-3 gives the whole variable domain DAMVIQNPRYQVTQFGKPVTLSCSQTLNHNVMYWYQQKSSQAPKLLFHYYDKDFNNEADTPDNFQSRRPNTSFCFLDIRSPGLGDTAMYLCATDRGGPTDTQYFGPGTRLTVL.

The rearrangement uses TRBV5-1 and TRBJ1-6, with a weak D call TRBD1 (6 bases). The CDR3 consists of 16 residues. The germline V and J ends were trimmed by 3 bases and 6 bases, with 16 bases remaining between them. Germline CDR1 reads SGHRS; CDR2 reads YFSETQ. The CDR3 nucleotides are TGCGCCAGCAGCTCCCGGACAGATCGCCCTAATTCACCCCTCCACTTT. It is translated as CASSSRTDRPNSPLHF. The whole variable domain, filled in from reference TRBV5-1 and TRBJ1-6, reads KAGVTQTPRYLIKTRGQQVTLSCSPISGHRSVSWYQQTPGQGLQFLFEYFSETQRNKGNFPGRFSGRQFSNSRSEMNVSTLELGDSALYLCASSSRTDRPNSPLHFGNGTRLTVT.

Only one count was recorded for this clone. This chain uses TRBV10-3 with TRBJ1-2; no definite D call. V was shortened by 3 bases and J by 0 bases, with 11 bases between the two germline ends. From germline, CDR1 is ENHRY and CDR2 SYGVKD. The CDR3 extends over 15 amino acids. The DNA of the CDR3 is TGTGCCATCAGTGACCCTTTATACACTAACTATGGCTACACCTTC. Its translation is CAISDPLYTNYGYTF.

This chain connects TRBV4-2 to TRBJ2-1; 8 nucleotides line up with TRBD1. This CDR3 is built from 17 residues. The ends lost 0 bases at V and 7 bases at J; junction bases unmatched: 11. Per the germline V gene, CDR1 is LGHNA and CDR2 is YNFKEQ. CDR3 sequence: CASSQDGVQGVGNEQFF. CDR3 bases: TGTGCCAGCAGCCAAGATGGGGTACAGGGGGTTGGGAATGAGCAGTTCTTC.

CDR3 protein: CASSFGPGSGANEKLFF. Written as DNA, the CDR3 is TGTGCCAGCAGTTTTGGGCCAGGGTCGGGGGCTAATGAAAAACTGTTTTTT. The chain recombines TRBV27 with TRBJ1-4; D is perhaps TRBD1 (5 bases). The CDR3 covers 17 residues. Trimming left V 3 bases short and J 3 bases short, with 17 bases between. CDR1 MNHEY and CDR2 SMNVEV come from the germline V gene (reference sequence).

This CDR3 is CASSFSQGETQYF. CDR3 in DNA: TGTGCCAGCAGCTTCTCACAGGGAGAGACCCAGTACTTC. This sequence joins TRBV5-8 and TRBJ2-5, with a possible D match to TRBD1 (6 bases). Germline-derived CDR1 and CDR2 are SGHTS and YDEGEE. The CDR3 has 13 residues. Trimming removed 2 bases from V and 4 bases from J, with 9 bases in between.

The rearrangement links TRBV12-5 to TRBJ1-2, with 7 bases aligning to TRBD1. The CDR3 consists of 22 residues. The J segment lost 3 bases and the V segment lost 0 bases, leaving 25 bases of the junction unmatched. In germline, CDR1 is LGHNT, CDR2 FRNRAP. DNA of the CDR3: TGTGCTAGTGGTTTGGTATCGTCTCGGACAGGAGGACCCTCCAAGGGAGACTATGGCTACACCTTC. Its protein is CASGLVSSRTGGPSKGDYGYTF.

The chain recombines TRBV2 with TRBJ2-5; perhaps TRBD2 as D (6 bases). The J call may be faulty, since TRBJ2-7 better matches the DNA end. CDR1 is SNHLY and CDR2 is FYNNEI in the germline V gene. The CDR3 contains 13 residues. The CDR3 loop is CASEAGRPYEQYF. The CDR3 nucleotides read TGTGCCAGCGAGGCGGGACGCCCATACGAGCAGTACTTC.

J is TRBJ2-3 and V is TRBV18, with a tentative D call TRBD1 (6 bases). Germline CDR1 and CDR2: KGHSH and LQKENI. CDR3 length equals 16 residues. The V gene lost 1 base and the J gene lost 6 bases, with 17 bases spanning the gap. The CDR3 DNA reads TGTGCCAGCTCACCACAACAGGGATGGGTTGGGGATACGCAGTATTTT. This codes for CASSPQQGWVGDTQYF.

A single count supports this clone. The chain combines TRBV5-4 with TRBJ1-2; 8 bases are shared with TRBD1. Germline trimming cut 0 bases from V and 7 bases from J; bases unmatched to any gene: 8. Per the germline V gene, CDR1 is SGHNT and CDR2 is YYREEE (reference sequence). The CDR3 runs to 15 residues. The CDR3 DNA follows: TGTGCCAGCAGCTTGGGAGGGGCAGGGGGCGGTGGCTACACCTTC. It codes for CASSLGGAGGGGYTF. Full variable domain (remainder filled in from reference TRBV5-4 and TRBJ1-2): ETGVTQSPTHLIKTRGQQVTLRCSSQSGHNTVSWYQQALGQGPQFIFQYYREEENGRGNFPPRFSGLQFPNYSSELNVNALELDDSALYLCASSLGGAGGGGYTFGSGTRLTVV.

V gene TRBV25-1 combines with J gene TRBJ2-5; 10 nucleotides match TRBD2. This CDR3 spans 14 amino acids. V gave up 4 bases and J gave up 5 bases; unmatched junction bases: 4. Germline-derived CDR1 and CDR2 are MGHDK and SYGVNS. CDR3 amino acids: CASSGWTSGETQYF. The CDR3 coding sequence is TGTGCCAGCAGTGGATGGACTAGCGGTGAGACCCAGTACTTC.

The CDR3 sequence: CASSHPQRDPHEQYF. CDR3 coding DNA: TGCGCCAGCAGCCATCCCCAGCGGGACCCCCACGAGCAGTACTTC. The chain carries TRBV4-1 and TRBJ2-7; 7 nucleotides align to TRBD2. V trimming: 3 bases; J trimming: 5 bases; junction bases outside the gene matches: 10. The germline V gene encodes CDR1 MGHRA and CDR2 YSYEKL. CDR3 length: 15 amino acids.

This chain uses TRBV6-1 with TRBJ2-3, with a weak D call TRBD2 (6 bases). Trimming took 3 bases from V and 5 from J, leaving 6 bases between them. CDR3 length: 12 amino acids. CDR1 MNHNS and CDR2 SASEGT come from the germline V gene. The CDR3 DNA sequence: TGTGCCAGCAGTGAGGGAGGAGATACGCAGTATTTT. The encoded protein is CASSEGGDTQYF.

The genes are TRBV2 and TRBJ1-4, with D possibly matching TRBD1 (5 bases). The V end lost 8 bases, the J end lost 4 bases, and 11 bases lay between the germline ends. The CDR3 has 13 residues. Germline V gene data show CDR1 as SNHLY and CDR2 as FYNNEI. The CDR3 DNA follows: TGTGCCAGCGCCGGGACTGTTAATGAAAAACTGTTTTTT. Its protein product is CASAGTVNEKLFF.

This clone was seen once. The CDR3 DNA sequence: TGTGCCAGCAGCCCGAGATCCGGGGTGCCTCAGCCCCAGCATTTT. It encodes CASSPRSGVPQPQHF. The chain has TRBV5-5 and TRBJ1-5, with D hard to call. The CDR3 consists of 15 residues. Germline assignment: CDR1 SGHKS and CDR2 YYEKEE (reference sequence). V lost 4 bases, J lost 6 bases, and 17 bases lay in between.

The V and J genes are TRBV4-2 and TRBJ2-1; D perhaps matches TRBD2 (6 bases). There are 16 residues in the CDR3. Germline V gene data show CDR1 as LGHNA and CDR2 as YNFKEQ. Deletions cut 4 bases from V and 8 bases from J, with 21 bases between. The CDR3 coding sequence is TGTGCCAGCAGCCTTTTTCCCGGGGGTAGCAAACATGAGCAGTTCTTC. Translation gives CASSLFPGGSKHEQFF.

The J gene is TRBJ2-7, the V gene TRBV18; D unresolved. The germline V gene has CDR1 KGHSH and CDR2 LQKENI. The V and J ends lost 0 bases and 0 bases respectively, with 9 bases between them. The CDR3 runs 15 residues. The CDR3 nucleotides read TGTGCCAGCTCACCACCCCGACACGACTCCTACGAGCAGTACTTC. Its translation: CASSPPRHDSYEQYF.

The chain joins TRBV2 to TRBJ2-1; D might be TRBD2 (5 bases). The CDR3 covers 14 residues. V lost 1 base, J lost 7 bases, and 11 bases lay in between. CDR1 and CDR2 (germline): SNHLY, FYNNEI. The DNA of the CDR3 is TGTGCCAGCAGTGAAGGGAATCGGGGAAATGAGCAGTTCTTC. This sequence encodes CASSEGNRGNEQFF.